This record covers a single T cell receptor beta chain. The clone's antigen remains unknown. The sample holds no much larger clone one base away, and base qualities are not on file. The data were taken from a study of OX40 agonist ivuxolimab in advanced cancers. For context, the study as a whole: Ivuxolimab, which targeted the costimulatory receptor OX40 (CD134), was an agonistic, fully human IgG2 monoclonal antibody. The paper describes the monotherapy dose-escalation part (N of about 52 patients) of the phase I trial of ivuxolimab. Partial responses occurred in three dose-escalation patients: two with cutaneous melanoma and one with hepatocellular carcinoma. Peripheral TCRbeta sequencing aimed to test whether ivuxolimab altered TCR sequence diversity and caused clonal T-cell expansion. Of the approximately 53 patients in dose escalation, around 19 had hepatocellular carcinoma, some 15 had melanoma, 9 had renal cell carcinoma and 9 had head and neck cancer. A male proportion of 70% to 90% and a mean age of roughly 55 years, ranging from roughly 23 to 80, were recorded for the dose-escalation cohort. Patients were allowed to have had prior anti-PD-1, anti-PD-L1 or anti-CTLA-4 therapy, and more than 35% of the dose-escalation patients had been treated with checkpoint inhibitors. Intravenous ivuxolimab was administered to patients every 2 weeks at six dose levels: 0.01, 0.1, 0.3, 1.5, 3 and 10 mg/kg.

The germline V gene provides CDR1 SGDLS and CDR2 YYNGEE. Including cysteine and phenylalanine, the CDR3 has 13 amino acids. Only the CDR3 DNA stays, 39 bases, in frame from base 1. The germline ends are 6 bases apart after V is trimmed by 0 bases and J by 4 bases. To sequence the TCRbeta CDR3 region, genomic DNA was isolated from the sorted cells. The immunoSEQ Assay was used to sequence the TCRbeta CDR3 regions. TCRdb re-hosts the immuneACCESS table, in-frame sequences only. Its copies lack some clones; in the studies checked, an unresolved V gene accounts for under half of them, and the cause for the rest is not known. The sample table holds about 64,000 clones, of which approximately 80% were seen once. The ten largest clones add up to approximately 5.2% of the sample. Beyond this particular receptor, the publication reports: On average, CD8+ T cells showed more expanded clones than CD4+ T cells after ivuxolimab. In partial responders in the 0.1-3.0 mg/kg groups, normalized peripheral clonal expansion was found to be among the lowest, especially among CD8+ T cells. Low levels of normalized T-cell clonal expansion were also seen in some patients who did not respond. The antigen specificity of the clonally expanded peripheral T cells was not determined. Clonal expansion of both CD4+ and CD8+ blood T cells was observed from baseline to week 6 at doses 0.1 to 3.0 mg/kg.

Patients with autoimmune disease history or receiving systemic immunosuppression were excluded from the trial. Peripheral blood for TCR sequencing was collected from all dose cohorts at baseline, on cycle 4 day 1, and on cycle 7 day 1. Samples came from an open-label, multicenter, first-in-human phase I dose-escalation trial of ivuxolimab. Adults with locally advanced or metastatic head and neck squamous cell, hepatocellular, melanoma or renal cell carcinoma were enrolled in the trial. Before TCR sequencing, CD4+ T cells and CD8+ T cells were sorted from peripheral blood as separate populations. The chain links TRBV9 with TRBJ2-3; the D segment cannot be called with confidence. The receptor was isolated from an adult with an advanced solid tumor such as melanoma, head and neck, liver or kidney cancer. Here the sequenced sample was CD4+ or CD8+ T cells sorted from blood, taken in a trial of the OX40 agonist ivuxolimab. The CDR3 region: CASSVEVPDTQYF. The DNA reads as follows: TGTGCCAGCAGCGTAGAAGTACCAGATACGCAGTATTTT.